This T cell receptor (beta chain) was sequenced during a study of blood T cell repertoires in COVID-19. At the level of the study: Nucleic acid was either cDNA or gDNA, and it came from T cells, B-cell-depleted T cells, or PBMCs.

The trim removed 3 bases at V and 0 bases at J, leaving 7 bases unmatched. This CDR3 region has 16 residues. Germline assignment: CDR1 KGHSH and CDR2 LQKENI. Produced via immunoSEQ multiplex PCR; TCRdb's table is partial and in-frame only. The sample consists of roughly 180,000 clones, approximately 85% of them appearing once. Seattle patients were enrolled while actively infected and followed longitudinally. The sequenced sample was peripheral blood. The sequence came from a woman between 50 and 59 years old with COVID-19, enrolled during active disease. The chain has TRBV18 and TRBJ1-1; 7 positions agree with TRBD1. The CDR3 sequence: CASSPDDRALNTEAFF. The CDR3 DNA sequence: TGTGCCAGCTCACCGGACGACAGGGCTTTGAACACTGAAGCTTTCTTT.